This TCR beta chain was documented in a study of CD8 T cells in Susac syndrome. The germline V gene has CDR1 MGHDK and CDR2 SYGVNS. CDR3 size: 13 residues. Trimming cost V 4 bases and J 4 bases, with 11 bases left between them. The T cells that were sequenced for TCR beta were CD8+ and CD4+ cells from blood. TEMRA cells were FACS-enriched, while CD8+ and CD4+ T cells were negatively isolated. Reverse transcription of 0.5 to 1 ug RNA was performed with random hexamers. MiXCR, applied by TCRdb to the immunoSEQ multiplex PCR reads, yields one record per CDR3 protein. Of fewer than 150,000 distinct CDR3 sequences listed, under 95% are singletons.

V is TRBV25-1 and J is TRBJ2-7; either TRBD1 or TRBD2 may fit D (5 bases each). The receptor was derived from a human donor with multiple sclerosis. The sample consisted of CD8+ T cells from PBMCs. The CDR3 region is CASSVGWGYEQYF. The DNA of the CDR3 is TGTGCCAGCAGTGTTGGGTGGGGGTACGAGCAGTACTTC.